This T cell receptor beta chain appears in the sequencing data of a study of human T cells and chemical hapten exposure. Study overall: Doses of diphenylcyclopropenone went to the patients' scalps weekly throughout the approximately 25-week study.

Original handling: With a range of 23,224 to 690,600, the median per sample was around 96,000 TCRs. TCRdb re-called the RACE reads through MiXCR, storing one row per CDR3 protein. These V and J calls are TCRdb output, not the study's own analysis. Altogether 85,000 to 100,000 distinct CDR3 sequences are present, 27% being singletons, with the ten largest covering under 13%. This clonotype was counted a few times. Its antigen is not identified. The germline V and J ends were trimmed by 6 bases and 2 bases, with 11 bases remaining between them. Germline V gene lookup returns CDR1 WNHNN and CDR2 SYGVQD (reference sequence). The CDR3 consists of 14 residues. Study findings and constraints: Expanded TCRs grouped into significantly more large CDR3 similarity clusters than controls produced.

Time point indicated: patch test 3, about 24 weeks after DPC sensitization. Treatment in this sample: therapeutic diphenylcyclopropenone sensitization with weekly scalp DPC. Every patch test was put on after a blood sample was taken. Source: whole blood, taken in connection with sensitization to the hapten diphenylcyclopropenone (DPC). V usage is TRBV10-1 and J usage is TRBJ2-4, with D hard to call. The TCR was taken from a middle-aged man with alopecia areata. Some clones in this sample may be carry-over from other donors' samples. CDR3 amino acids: CASSPVGSKNIQYF. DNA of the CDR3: TGCGCCAGCAGCCCTGTAGGGTCCAAAAACATTCAGTACTTC.